This T cell receptor (beta chain) was recorded in a study of blood T cell repertoires in COVID-19. Across the whole study: Samples came from the United States, Italy and Spain, spanning acute and convalescent COVID-19.

Authors' processing steps: Quantification of nucleated cells was approximated via reference gene primer amplification. Here immunoSEQ multiplex PCR was the method, and the copy in TCRdb shows in-frame clones only, minus some. V, J and clone size derive from that table, while D and trimming were established from the DNA sequence. The sample lists over 100,000 clones, roughly 69% occurring once. Sequenced sample: peripheral blood. This TCR derives from a woman between 65 and 79 years old with acute or convalescent COVID-19.

The CDR3 reads CASSPSGPTDTQYF. The CDR3 nucleotides read TGTGCCAGCAGCCCAAGCGGGCCGACAGATACGCAGTATTTT. This chain links TRBV7-9 with TRBJ2-3; D may be TRBD2 (6 bases). V dropped 5 bases and J dropped 3 bases, with 12 bases sitting between them. The germline gives CDR1 SEHNR, CDR2 FQNEAQ (reference sequence). The length of the CDR3 is 14 residues.